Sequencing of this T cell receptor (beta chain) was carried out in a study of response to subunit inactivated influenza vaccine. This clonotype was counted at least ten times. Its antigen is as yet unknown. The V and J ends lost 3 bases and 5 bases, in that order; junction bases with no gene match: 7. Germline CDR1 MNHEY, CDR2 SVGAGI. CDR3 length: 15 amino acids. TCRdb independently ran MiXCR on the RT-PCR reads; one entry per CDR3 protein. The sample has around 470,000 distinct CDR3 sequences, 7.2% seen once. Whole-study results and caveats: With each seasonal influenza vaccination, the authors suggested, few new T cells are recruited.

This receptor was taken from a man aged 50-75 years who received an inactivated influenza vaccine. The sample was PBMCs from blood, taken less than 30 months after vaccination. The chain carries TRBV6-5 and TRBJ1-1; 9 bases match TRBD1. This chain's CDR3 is CASSYTQGAGTEAFF. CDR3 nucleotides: TGTGCCAGCAGTTATACACAGGGGGCTGGGACTGAAGCTTTCTTT.